This T cell receptor beta chain was retrieved from a study of cytomegalovirus exposure and HLA in healthy donors (dated by TCRdb to 2017 to 2019). As for the study more broadly: In an earlier analysis of under 600 of the donors, approximately 260 Gb of sequence data and some 100 million unique TCR beta sequences from roughly 180 million T cells were reported. An early release that covered about 600 HLA-typed donors contained approximately 300 gigabases of sequencing data and about 84 million unique TCR sequences. Of the roughly 400 genotyped donors, 65% to 90% were placed in the genetic ancestry cluster associated with self-reported Caucasian donors. The study aimed to test whether signatures of past pathogen exposure could be identified by cataloging public T cell receptors. The study profiled the T cell repertoires of hundreds of subjects by immunosequencing and related them to cytomegalovirus serostatus. In addition to the first cohort of 666 subjects, a separate validation cohort of approximately 130 different subjects was used. To predict cytomegalovirus infection status, the study brought together high-throughput TCR immunosequencing, statistical association of individual TCRs with disease status, and machine learning. In a later analysis, previously published TCR beta repertoires from about 640 donors were re-analyzed and high-resolution HLA genotyping was added so that TCR occurrence patterns could be studied. The later analysis used no new phenotypic data to find candidate immune exposures, relying instead on TCR beta sequences and their occurrence across donors. An earlier analysis of 587 of the donors applied high-throughput TCR beta sequencing to assess whether each TCR beta V gene segment acted as functional or pseudogenic. Donor age, sex, ethnicity and CMV serostatus were compiled alongside the repertoire data. A later genetic analysis took genome-wide SNP genotypes for 398 of the 666 donors and used that subset as a discovery cohort. Every repertoire in the discovery cohort had been generated on one and the same sequencing platform. HLA typing included class I and class II loci at four-digit resolution. The number of donors typed differed by locus, with about 629-630 for A, B, C, DRB1 and DQB1, approximately 500 for DQA1, approximately 570 for DPA1, and approximately 470 for DPB1. A handful of DR-DQ haplotypes were handled as single units for association and clustering because linkage in the cohort was strong. Among approximately 370 genotyped donors of the cohort, an average of around 250,000 unique TCR beta nucleotide sequences was sequenced per donor, of which about 18% were non-productive.

The cohort consisted of fewer than 700 healthy bone marrow donors. All cohort members were sampled while nominally healthy, although unrecorded immune exposures were likely present. The donor was CMV seropositive and was included in the group of approximately 300 seropositive cohort members. Every donor gave a peripheral blood sample, and the peripheral blood mononuclear cells from that sample were used for TCR beta sequencing. The Qiagen DNeasy Blood Extraction Kit was used to extract genomic DNA from the blood cell samples. Worth noting for this clone: No cognate antigen has been identified for it. Base quality data are lacking; no much larger clone is found one base away.

Inclusive of the bounding cysteine and phenylalanine, the CDR3 is 12 residues long. CDR3 DNA only is kept here, 36 bases in frame from base 1. The CDR1 and CDR2 encoded by the germline V gene are MDHEN and SYDVKM. V loses 5 bases of germline sequence and J loses 4 bases, and the interval between the two ends is 6 bases. What the work shows at the level of the full study, not this receptor alone: A further reported finding was that TCR beta sequences accurately predicted the HLA-A and HLA-B alleles for most subjects in the first cohort. V-gene and J-gene trimming of TCR beta chains was associated with a missense DCLRE1C variant in a later genetic analysis, and the association was replicated in an independent cohort. In a later analysis, TCR association rates were found to vary across HLA loci, with the most associated TCRs seen for DRB1 alleles and the fewest for HLA-C alleles. The cohort was sequenced for TCR beta chains only, and without alpha or paired-chain data the features that could be detected were limited. A group of highly shared sequence variants was considered likely to be a technical artifact of the sequencing pipeline. According to the authors, the approach could potentially be generalized to other disease states and immunological phenotypes. Across donors, most TCR sequences were observed very rarely, whereas some public TCRs were present in many individuals. Because counts were too low, around 18 rarely observed V segments, including chromosome 9 orphons, were left out of the earlier analysis of some 600 of the donors. Linkage disequilibrium might explain the correlated functional status among segregating V segments, but an unknown experimental factor could not be excluded. Because HLA typing was missing for some donors at each locus, association tests included only the typed subset. In the study, around 150 TCR beta chains were listed as associated with cytomegalovirus. Sequencing depth was assumed to be roughly uniform across donors in the presence/absence analyses, though that assumption may not hold. In vitro tests confirmed that three of the cytomegalovirus-associated TCR beta chains recognize cytomegalovirus antigens. In a later analysis, several top co-occurrence clusters were reported to appear linked to parvovirus B19, influenza, CMV and Epstein-Barr virus. Compared with the 666-donor mean, donors in an Asian-associated ancestry cluster had fewer N-insertions in productive TCRs, according to a later genetic analysis. Cytomegalovirus status was reported to be diagnosed by the classifier with high specificity and sensitivity in both the original and validation cohorts. For the cohort, immune exposure information was limited to CMV serostatus. Most CMV-associated TCR beta chains appeared to be HLA-restricted in a later analysis, and the HLA associations seemed to be driven largely by CMV exposure. The 87-base-pair reads could not distinguish some IMGT-functional V segments, including TRBV6-2 and TRBV6-3, so those segments were excluded. In a later analysis, HLA-associated TCR beta chains showed more clonal expansion and lower generation probabilities than non-associated chains that were equally common. Assigning TCR associations to individual alleles was difficult when HLA alleles, especially DR and DQ, strongly co-occurred. At a false discovery rate of 0.05, a later analysis linked around 15,000 TCR beta sequences to specific HLA alleles. Broadly in line with IMGT annotations, most TCR beta V segments showed up in productive rearrangements about 87% or about 30% of the time in an earlier analysis of 450 to 600 of the donors.

The protocol used for the library was the immunoSEQ multiplex PCR assay. For the multiplex PCR, a mixture combining 60 forward primers for TCR Vbeta segments and 13 reverse primers for TCR Jbeta segments was used. A multiplex PCR assay on genomic DNA amplified the CDR3 region of rearranged TCR beta genes. Amplified TCR beta libraries were sequenced as 87-base-pair reads on the Illumina HiSeq System. On the study's bioinformatics: Across the 666 repertoires, a later analysis counted about 81 million unique TCR beta chains, approximately 10 million of which were shared by at least two donors. To remove PCR and sequencing errors, raw reads were error-corrected and collapsed into unique sequences using a nearest-neighbor algorithm that merged closely related sequences. To assign V, D and J gene segments, CDR3 sequences were aligned to IMGT reference sequences. For a sequence to be retained, a match of at least six nucleotides to both a V gene segment and a J gene segment was required. A rearrangement was called productive if the CDR3 had no stop codons and remained in frame with V and J, and every other rearrangement was called non-productive. Following IMGT convention, CDR3 was defined as the stretch from the second conserved V-encoded cysteine up to the conserved J-encoded phenylalanine. In an earlier analysis of approximately 590 of the donors, sequences lacking an unambiguous match to a single V gene segment were excluded. In an earlier analysis of 587 of the donors, a V segment was called functional when productive rearrangements were above 56.7%, and segregating when the standard deviation between donors exceeded 5%. To diagnose cytomegalovirus status from the catalog of TCR beta chain sequences, a statistical classification framework was built. A later analysis assigned V and J genes by comparing TCR nucleotide sequences with IMGT/GENE-DB human TR gene sequences. The TCRdist pipeline was used in a later analysis to assign CDR3 sequences and most-parsimonious VDJ recombination scenarios. In a later analysis, every TCR beta chain was defined by the combination of its CDR3 amino acid sequence and its V-gene family, and reads without a unique V-gene family were dropped. A later analysis removed 592 highly shared, low-generation-probability nucleotide sequences to deal with suspected cross-contamination and a sequencing artifact. For each public chain, a later analysis derived a clonal expansion index from normalized ranks of inferred template counts within each repertoire. In a later analysis, generation probabilities were computed using a VDJ recombination model fitted to out-of-frame rearrangements, and the results were checked against IGoR. In a later analysis, hypergeometric tests were used to score TCR-TCR, TCR-HLA and TCR-CMV co-occurrence, with a repertoire-size bias correction applied to TCR pairs. To estimate false discovery rates, a later analysis permuted the HLA or CMV assignments 20 times. A later analysis grouped co-occurring TCRs with DBSCAN, adding TCRdist sequence similarity when clustering within HLA-allele-positive subsets. Repertoires with fewer than 30,000 or more than 120,000 public chains, plus five repertoires with anomalous nucleotide sharing, were excluded from co-occurrence clustering. TCRdb obtained this table from immuneACCESS and retained in-frame rearrangements with V and J assigned. These tables miss some clones; where compared with another copy, unresolved V genes account for less than half of the shortfall, and the remainder is unexplained. That table is the source of V, J and clone size, and D and trimming were worked out from the DNA. The sample data list under 150,000 clones, and around 78% of these were observed just once. Of the sample, about 3.5% is held by the ten largest clones.

The TCR comes from a woman aged 30 to 39 in good health and CMV-seropositive. Recombination connected TRBV28 to TRBJ2-1, with the identity of the D gene unclear. The specimen was PBMCs. The DNA sequence reads TGTGCCAGCAGTCCCCCTTACAATGAGCAGTTCTTC. Its translation reads: CASSPPYNEQFF.